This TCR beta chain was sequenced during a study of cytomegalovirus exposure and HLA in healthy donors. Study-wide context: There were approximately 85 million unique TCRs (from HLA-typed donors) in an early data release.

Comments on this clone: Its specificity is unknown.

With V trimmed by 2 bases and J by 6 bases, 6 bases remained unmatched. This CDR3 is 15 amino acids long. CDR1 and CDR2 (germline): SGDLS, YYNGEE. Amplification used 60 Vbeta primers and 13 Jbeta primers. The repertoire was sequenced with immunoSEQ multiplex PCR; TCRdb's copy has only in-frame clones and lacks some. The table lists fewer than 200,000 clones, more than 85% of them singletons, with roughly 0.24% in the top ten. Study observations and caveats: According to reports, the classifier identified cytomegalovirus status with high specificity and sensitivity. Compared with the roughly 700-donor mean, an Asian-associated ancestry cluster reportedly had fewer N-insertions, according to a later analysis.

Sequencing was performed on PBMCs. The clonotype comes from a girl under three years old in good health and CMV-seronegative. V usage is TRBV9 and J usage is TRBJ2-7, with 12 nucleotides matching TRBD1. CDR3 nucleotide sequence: TGTGCCAGCAGCGTTTCCGGGACAGGGGGCGCCGAGCAGTACTTC. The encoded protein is CASSVSGTGGAEQYF.